This T cell receptor (beta chain) was sequenced for a study of vaccination and CD4 T cells after COVID-19. Study as a whole: With roughly 9 mild cases and one severe, convalescent patients were SARS-CoV-2 positive by nasal swab PCR. Six men and four women formed the convalescents, two being Hispanic.

CDR1 and CDR2 (germline): DFQATT, SNEGSKA (reference sequence). The CDR3 consists of 15 residues. Trimming took off 1 base at V and 6 bases at J, with 13 bases between the two ends. The Oncomine TCR Beta short-read assay sequenced DNA from cultured CD4+ T cells. MiXCR was run by TCRdb on the PCR reads, yielding one entry per CDR3 protein. The sample carries 21,000 or so distinct CDR3 sequences, around 48% recorded once. The sample holds a few counts of this clonotype. What it recognizes is unknown. Stated treatment: approximately nine-day PBMC culture with coronavirus spike peptide pools or control peptides (ViraFEST assay).

The chain carries TRBV20-1 and TRBJ1-6, with D maybe TRBD1 (6 bases). The clonotype was recovered from a human donor who had recovered from COVID-19. The sequenced material came from CD4+ T cells from blood, cultured in vitro. CDR3 region: CSARGGDILNSPLHF. The DNA of the CDR3 is TGCAGTGCTAGAGGAGGGGACATCCTTAATTCACCCCTCCACTTT.